The rows below give T cell receptor beta chains drawn from one sample of a study of shared clonotypes between healthy human individuals. Sequencing used immunoSEQ multiplex PCR; TCRdb keeps in-frame clones, though not all of them. In the table there are 2.3 million or so clones, more than 85% of which are singletons. The sequenced material came from naive CD4+ T cells from PBMCs. These receptors were obtained from a man between 18 and 29 years old in good health. Some clones in this sample may be carry-over from other donors' samples. Both conserved end residues are part of each CDR3. Some rows mark clone size as missing; the rest say once, few, many or name a class of expanded clone.

clone size	V gene	J gene	CDR3 protein
-	TRBV21-1	TRBJ2-7	CASSKERNGRLGDEQYF
-	TRBV27	TRBJ1-2	CASSLLRGSGYTF
-	TRBV7-9	TRBJ2-1	CASSQGRLVTYSYNEQFF
-	TRBV11-2	TRBJ2-2	CASSFTSGRNTGELFF
-	TRBV7-2	TRBJ2-1	CASSYLAGGLNEQFF
-	TRBV9	TRBJ2-1	CASTRGTSGVYNEQFF
-	TRBV6-5	TRBJ2-3	CASSFRTGGADTQYF
once	TRBV6-5	TRBJ1-1	CASSYFDRASEAFF
-	TRBV15	TRBJ2-1	CATSRERSGSSYNEQFF
-	TRBV21-1	TRBJ2-1	CASSKASGQDGDNEQFF
-	TRBV10-1	TRBJ2-7	CASSLSRIPYEQYF
-	TRBV9	TRBJ2-7	CASSMSPGHTYEQYF
-	TRBV5-1	TRBJ2-2	CASSLARAGTVNTGELFF
-	TRBV9	TRBJ2-7	CASTPELGYEQYF
few	TRBV2	TRBJ1-1	CASSDYTGVTEAFF
-	TRBV28	TRBJ1-1	CASSLQGSAVF
-	TRBV18	TRBJ1-1	CASSPPGQAAGTEAFF
-	TRBV30	TRBJ2-5	CAWSPGTRETQYF
-	TRBV9	TRBJ1-3	CASSPRTGNIFNTIYF
-	TRBV6-5	TRBJ1-4	CASSYSPGGREKLFF